Each of the 12 T cell receptor beta chains below was sequenced from the same sample in a study of CD8+ T cells in alopecia areata. RNA was extracted and reverse transcribed into cDNA as the sequencing template. This table comes from immunoSEQ multiplex PCR, and its TCRdb copy is limited to in-frame clones, with some not included. Of 200,000 to 250,000 clones in the sample, roughly two fifths were seen once. Treatment of the sample: oral pan-JAK inhibitor, 5-10 mg twice daily. Here the sequenced sample was CD4+ T cells sorted from blood, taken at approximately week 30, from a patient treated with tofacitinib. The source of these receptors is a human donor with alopecia areata.

As regards this clone: An end of the junction does not agree with germline; a read error may underlie this. The same CDR3 arises from other DNA sequences in this sample as well. This chain connects TRBV25-1 to TRBJ1-5, with TRBD1 matching over 9 bases. The CDR3 is made up of 13 amino acids. Germline-derived CDR1 and CDR2 are MGHDK and SYGVNS. The DNA for the CDR3 is TGTGCCAGCAGGGGACAGGGCAACCAGCCCCAGCATTTT. This codes for CASRGQGNQPQHF.

The chain links TRBV6-5 to TRBJ1-2, with D perhaps TRBD1 (6 bases). V dropped 6 bases and J dropped 8 bases, with 19 bases sitting between them. The germline CDR1 and CDR2 sequences are MNHEY and SVGAGI. CDR3 size: 14 residues. In DNA form, the CDR3 reads TGTGCCAGCAGATCGACAGGCTCCTCCGGGGGCTACACCTTC. Translated: CASRSTGSSGGYTF.

This sequence joins TRBV27 and TRBJ2-7, with 9 bases that match TRBD2. Trimming at V came to 6 bases and at J to 0 bases, leaving 6 bases not matched to a gene. This CDR3 contains 15 residues. The V gene's germline CDR1 is MNHEY and CDR2 SMNVEV (reference sequence). In nucleotides, the CDR3 is TGTGCCAGCAGGGAAAGCGGGGGGAGCTCCTACGAGCAGTACTTC. Amino acid sequence: CASRESGGSSYEQYF.

The J gene is TRBJ2-7, the V gene TRBV6-1; D remains unclear. This CDR3 is 14 amino acids long. The germline V gene encodes CDR1 MNHNS and CDR2 SASEGT. Between the trimmed V and J ends, which lost 1 base and 10 bases, there was a span of 17 bases. The CDR3 nucleotides are TGTGCCAGCAGTGAAGGCGTTGAACGAGTACCCCAGTACTTC. This translates into CASSEGVERVPQYF.

As concerns this clone: This sample also contains other DNA sequences that code for the same CDR3. This chain links TRBV5-1 with TRBJ1-4, with 8 bases aligning to TRBD1. This CDR3 is 15 amino acids long. Trimming removed 0 bases from V and 7 bases from J; junction bases left unmatched: 5. The germline CDR1 and CDR2 sequences are SGHRS and YFSETQ. CDR3 region: CASSLAGTGGEKLFF. Written as DNA, the CDR3 is TGCGCCAGCAGCTTGGCGGGGACAGGAGGTGAAAAACTGTTTTTT.

The chain combines TRBV5-1 with TRBJ1-1; TRBD1 might be the D (5 bases). Germline CDR1 is SGHRS and CDR2 is YFSETQ. Between the trimmed V and J ends, which lost 4 bases and 0 bases, there was a span of 13 bases. The CDR3 runs 15 residues. The CDR3 DNA sequence: TGCGCCAGCAGCCCGTCCGGGGGAGTGAACACTGAAGCTTTCTTT. Protein: CASSPSGGVNTEAFF.

For this clone: Other DNA sequences in the same sample also yield this CDR3. V usage is TRBV30 and J usage is TRBJ1-1; the D is unclear. Germline lookup yields CDR1 GTSNPN and CDR2 SVGIG (reference sequence). This CDR3 has 13 residues. V lost 0 bases, J lost 0 bases, and 5 bases lay in between. The CDR3 loop reads CAWSVTVNTEAFF. As DNA, the CDR3 is TGTGCCTGGAGTGTAACGGTGAACACTGAAGCTTTCTTT.

This clone was found a few times. The chain links TRBV10-3 to TRBJ1-1, with D possibly matching TRBD1 (6 bases). CDR3 length: 13 residues. The ends were cut back, 6 bases at V and 0 bases at J, with 8 bases in the middle. Germline-derived CDR1 and CDR2 are ENHRY and SYGVKD. The CDR3 here is CAIRDSVNTEAFF. The CDR3 DNA is TGTGCCATCAGGGACAGTGTGAACACTGAAGCTTTCTTT.

This clone has only a few counts. The chain combines TRBV27 with TRBJ1-1, with unresolved D. This CDR3 has 13 amino acids. Trimming left V 5 bases short and J 0 bases short, with 7 bases between. Germline V gives CDR1 MNHEY, CDR2 SMNVEV (reference sequence). As DNA, the CDR3 is TGTGCCAGCAGTCAGTACCTGAACACTGAAGCTTTCTTT. Translated, it gives CASSQYLNTEAFF.

The genes are TRBV5-1 and TRBJ2-1; 9 bases are shared with TRBD1. This CDR3 spans 14 amino acids. Per the germline V gene, CDR1 is SGHRS and CDR2 is YFSETQ. J was trimmed by 8 bases and V by 4 bases; bases with no gene match: 7. CDR3 residues: CASSIDTGGDEQFF. The CDR3 DNA is TGCGCCAGCAGCATCGACACAGGGGGCGATGAGCAGTTCTTC. Complete variable domain (other parts from reference TRBV5-1 and TRBJ2-1): KAGVTQTPRYLIKTRGQQVTLSCSPISGHRSVSWYQQTPGQGLQFLFEYFSETQRNKGNFPGRFSGRQFSNSRSEMNVSTLELGDSALYLCASSIDTGGDEQFFGPGTRLTVL.

This clone was seen a few times. The chain employs TRBV5-6 and TRBJ1-1; 7 positions match TRBD1. The J segment lost 8 bases and the V segment lost 3 bases, leaving 7 bases of the junction unmatched. The CDR3 contains 13 residues. Germline assignment: CDR1 SGHDT and CDR2 YYEEEE. This chain's CDR3 is CASSSGTEAEAFF. The DNA for the CDR3 is TGTGCCAGCAGCTCCGGGACAGAGGCAGAAGCTTTCTTT.

This clone was seen a few times. The sample holds other DNA sequences that translate to the same CDR3. The chain is built from TRBV19 and TRBJ2-3; tentatively, D is TRBD1 (6 bases). This CDR3 has 13 amino acids. Trimming left V 6 bases short and J 1 base short, with 8 bases between. From germline, CDR1 is LNHDA and CDR2 SQIVND (reference sequence). CDR3 in DNA: TGTGCCAGTAGCGAGGGGGGCACAGATACGCAGTATTTT. This sequence encodes CASSEGGTDTQYF.